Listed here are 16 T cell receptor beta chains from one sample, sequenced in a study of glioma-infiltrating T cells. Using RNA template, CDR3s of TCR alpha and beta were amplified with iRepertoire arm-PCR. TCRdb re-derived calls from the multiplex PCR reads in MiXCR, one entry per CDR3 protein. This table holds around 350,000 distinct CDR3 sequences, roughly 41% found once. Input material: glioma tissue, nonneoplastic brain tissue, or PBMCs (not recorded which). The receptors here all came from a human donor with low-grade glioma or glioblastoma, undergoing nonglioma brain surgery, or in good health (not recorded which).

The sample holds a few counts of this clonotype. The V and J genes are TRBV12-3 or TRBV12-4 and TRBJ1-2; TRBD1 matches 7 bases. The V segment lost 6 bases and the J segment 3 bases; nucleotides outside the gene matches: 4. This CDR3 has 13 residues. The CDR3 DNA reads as TGTGCCAGCAGCTCGGGACAGCACTATGGCTACACCTTC. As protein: CASSSGQHYGYTF.

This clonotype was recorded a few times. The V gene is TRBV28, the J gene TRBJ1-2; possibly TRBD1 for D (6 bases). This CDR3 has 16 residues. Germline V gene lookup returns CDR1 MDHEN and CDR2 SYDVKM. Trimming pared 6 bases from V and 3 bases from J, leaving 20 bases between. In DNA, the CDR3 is TGTGCCAGCAGCCCGGGGGGGGCGGAGAAATACTATGGCTACACCTTC. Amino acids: CASSPGGAEKYYGYTF.

The CDR3 DNA sequence: TGTGCCAGCAGAGGGATTGGGAGGGAGGAGACCCAGTACTTC. Its translation is CASRGIGREETQYF. This chain links TRBV2 with TRBJ2-5, with 7 bases identical to TRBD2. The CDR3 sequence is 14 residues long. After removal of 6 bases from V and 5 bases from J, the junction contained 9 bases not matched to a gene. CDR1 and CDR2 from the germline V gene are SNHLY and FYNNEI. Together with reference TRBV2 and TRBJ2-5, the CDR3 gives the full variable domain: EPEVTQTPSHQVTQMGQEVILRCVPISNHLYFYWYRQILGQKVEFLVSFYNNEISEKSEIFDDQFSVERPDGSNFTLKIRSTKLEDSAMYFCASRGIGREETQYFGPGTRLLVL.

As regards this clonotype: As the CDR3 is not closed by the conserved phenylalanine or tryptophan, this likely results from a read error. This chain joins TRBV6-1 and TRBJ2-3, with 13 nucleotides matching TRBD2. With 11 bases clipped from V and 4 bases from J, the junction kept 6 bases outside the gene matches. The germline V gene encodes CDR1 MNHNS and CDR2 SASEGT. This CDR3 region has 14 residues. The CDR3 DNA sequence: TGTGCCGCCGGGACTAGCGGGATGTCAGATACGCAGTATTTG. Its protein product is CAAGTSGMSDTQYL.

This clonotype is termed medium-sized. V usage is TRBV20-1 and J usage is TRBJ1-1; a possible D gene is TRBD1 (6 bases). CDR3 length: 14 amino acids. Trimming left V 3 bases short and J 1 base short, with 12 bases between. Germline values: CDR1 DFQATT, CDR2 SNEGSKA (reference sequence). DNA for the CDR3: TGCAGTGCTAGGCAGACAGGTCGGAACACTGAAGCTTTCTTT. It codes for CSARQTGRNTEAFF.

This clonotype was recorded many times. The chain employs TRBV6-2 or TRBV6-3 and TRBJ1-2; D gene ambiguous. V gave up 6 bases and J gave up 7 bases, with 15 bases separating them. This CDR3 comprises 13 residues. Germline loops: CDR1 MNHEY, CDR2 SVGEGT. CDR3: CASSARQRGGYTF. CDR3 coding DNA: TGTGCCAGCAGCGCCCGGCAGCGGGGTGGCTACACCTTC.

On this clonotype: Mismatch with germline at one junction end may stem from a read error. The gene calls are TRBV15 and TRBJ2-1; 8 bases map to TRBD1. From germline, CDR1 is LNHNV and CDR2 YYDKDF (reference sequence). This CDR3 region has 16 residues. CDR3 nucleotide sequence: TGTGCCACCAGCAGACAACGACAGGGGACCCTCAATGAGCAGCTCTTC. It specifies CATSRQRQGTLNEQLF.

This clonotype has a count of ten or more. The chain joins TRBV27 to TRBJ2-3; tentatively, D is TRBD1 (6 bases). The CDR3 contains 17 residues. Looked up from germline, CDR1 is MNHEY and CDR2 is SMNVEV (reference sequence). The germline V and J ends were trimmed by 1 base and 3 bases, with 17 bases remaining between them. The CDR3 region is CASSLLVRTVSTDTQYF. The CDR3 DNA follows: TGTGCCAGCAGTTTATTGGTACGGACAGTCTCAACAGATACGCAGTATTTT.

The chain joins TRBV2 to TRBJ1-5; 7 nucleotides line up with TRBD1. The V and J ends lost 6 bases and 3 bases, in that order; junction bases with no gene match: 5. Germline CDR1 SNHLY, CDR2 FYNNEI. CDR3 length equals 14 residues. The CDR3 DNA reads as TGTGCCAGCAGCGACAGGGACCCCAATCAGCCCCAGCATTTT. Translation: CASSDRDPNQPQHF.

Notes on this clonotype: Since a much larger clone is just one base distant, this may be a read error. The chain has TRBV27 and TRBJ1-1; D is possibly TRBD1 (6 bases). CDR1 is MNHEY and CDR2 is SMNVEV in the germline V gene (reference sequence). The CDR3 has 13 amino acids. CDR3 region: CASAADGGTKAFF. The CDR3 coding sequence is TGTGCCAGCGCCGCCGACGGGGGCACTAAAGCTTTCTTT.

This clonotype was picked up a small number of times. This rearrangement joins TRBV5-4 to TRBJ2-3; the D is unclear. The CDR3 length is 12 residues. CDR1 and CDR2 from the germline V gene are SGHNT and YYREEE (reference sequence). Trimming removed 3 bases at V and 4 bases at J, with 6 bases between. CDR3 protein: CASSSQSDTQYF. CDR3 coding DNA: TGTGCCAGCAGCTCCCAGTCAGATACGCAGTATTTT.

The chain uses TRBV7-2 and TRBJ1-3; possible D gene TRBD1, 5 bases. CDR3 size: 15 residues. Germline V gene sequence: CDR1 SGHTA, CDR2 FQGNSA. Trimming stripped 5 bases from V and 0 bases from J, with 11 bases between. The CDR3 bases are TGTGCCAGCAGCCCGCAGGGTCTCTCTGGAAACACCATATATTTT. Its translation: CASSPQGLSGNTIYF.

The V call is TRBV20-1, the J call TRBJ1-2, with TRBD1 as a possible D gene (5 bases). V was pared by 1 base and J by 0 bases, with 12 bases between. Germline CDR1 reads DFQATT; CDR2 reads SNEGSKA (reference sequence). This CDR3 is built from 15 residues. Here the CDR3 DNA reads TGCAGTGCTAGAGTTGTAGGGGACGCTAACTATGGCTACACCTTC. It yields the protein CSARVVGDANYGYTF.

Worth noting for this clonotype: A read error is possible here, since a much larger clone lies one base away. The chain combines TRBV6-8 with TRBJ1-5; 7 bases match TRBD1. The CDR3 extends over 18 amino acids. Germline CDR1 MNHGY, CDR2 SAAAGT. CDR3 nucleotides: TGTGCCAGCAGTTACAGGGGGCGCCGGATTGATAGCAATCATCCCCAGCATTTT. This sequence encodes CASSYRGRRIDSNHPQHF.

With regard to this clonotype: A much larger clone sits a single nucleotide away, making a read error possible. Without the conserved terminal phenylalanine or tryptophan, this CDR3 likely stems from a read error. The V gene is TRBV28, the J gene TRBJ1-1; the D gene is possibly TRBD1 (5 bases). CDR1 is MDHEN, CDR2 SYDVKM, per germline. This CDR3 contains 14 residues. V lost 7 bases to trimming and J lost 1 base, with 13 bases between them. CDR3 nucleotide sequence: TGTGCCAGCACGGGTCGAGGGACGAACACTGAAGCTTTCCTT. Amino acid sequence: CASTGRGTNTEAFL.

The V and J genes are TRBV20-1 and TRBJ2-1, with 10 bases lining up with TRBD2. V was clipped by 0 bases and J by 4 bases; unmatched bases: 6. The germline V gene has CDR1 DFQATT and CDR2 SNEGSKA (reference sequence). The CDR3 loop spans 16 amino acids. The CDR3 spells CSARDAKAGGYNEQFF. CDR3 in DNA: TGCAGTGCTAGAGATGCGAAAGCGGGAGGGTACAATGAGCAGTTCTTC.